This T cell receptor beta chain was sequenced during a study of cytomegalovirus exposure and HLA in healthy donors. The overall study: When 350 to 500 donors were genotyped, 80% to 90% of them were found to fall in the Caucasian-associated ancestry cluster.

The V gene end was trimmed by 6 bases and the J gene end by 2 bases; junction bases not matched to a gene: 9. Germline V gene data show CDR1 as SNHLY and CDR2 as FYNNEI. The CDR3 consists of 16 residues. It was with 60 Vbeta and 13 Jbeta primers that the PCR ran. The table came from immunoSEQ multiplex PCR; TCRdb's copy has only in-frame clones and leaves some out. The sample shows 160,000 or so clones, 60% to 80% of them seen only once. Points from the study as a whole: In a later analysis, parvovirus B19, influenza, CMV and Epstein-Barr virus appeared linked to several top co-occurrence clusters. An analysis was carried out later, and it reportedly showed fewer N-insertions in an Asian-associated ancestry cluster than the roughly 700-donor mean.

Concerning this clone: What it binds is not known.

The sequence was obtained from a male donor in good health and CMV-seronegative. This chain uses TRBV2 with TRBJ2-2; TRBD1 matches at 7 bases. The specimen sequenced was PBMCs. This CDR3 is CASSETGVGNTGELFF. DNA of the CDR3: TGTGCCAGCAGCGAAACAGGGGTGGGTAACACCGGGGAGCTGTTTTTT.